This T cell receptor beta chain emerged from a study of CD4+ T cells in melanoma. Study-wide results and caveats: Neoantigen-specific CD4+ T cells in melanoma reportedly had diverse differentiation states. A reported correlation linked neoantigen-specific CD4+ T cells to CD8+, macrophage and B cell function.

Notes on this clone: What it binds is not known.

The CDR3 is 15 residues long. V lost 7 bases and J lost 3, with 16 bases in between. The germline gives CDR1 LNHDA, CDR2 SQIVND (reference sequence). Generated by immunoSEQ multiplex PCR, the TCRdb table keeps only in-frame clones and is missing some. The sample has about 14,000 clones, roughly 80% seen once. The chain combines TRBV19 with TRBJ1-5; no reliable D call. The sequence was collected from a human donor with melanoma. Specimen: cells from a culture (not recorded whether cultured in vitro). The CDR3 region has the DNA TGTGCCAGTACCCCTAAATCCGACCCCAATCAGCCCCAGCATTTT. It encodes CASTPKSDPNQPQHF.